This T cell receptor beta chain was sequenced for a study of T cell responses to AZD1222 COVID-19 vaccine. Study-wide findings and caveats: Within unmutated variant regions lay the reported targets of nearly half of spike-specific TCRs. Females outnumbered males among donors, who were mostly white British; clonal diversity was possibly underestimated.

Clones were sequenced by immunoSEQ multiplex PCR, and TCRdb holds only the in-frame ones, with some missing. The table includes roughly 56,000 clones, around 82% detected once. Germline V gives CDR1 SGHKS, CDR2 YYEKEE (reference sequence). V was pared by 4 bases and J by 1 base, with 9 bases between. The CDR3 spans 15 residues. This clone was observed a handful of times. The antigen remains unidentified. Analysis merged second doses at about 4 or about 12 weeks. The origin of this receptor is an adult who received the AZD1222 COVID-19 vaccine. The material was peripheral blood, obtained 28 days after the second AZD1222 dose. V and J are TRBV5-5 and TRBJ1-6, with D uncertain. The CDR3 region is CASSIGRSYNSPLHF. The CDR3 nucleotides are TGTGCCAGCAGCATAGGGAGATCCTATAATTCACCCCTCCACTTT. The whole variable domain, filled in from reference TRBV5-5 and TRBJ1-6, reads DAGVTQSPTHLIKTRGQQVTLRCSPISGHKSVSWYQQVLGQGPQFIFQYYEKEERGRGNFPDRFSARQFPNYSSELNVNALLLGDSALYLCASSIGRSYNSPLHFGNGTRLTVT.